A single T cell receptor beta chain is shown here with its context. This specimen belongs to a study of T cell responses to AZD1222 COVID-19 vaccine. Produced via immunoSEQ multiplex PCR; TCRdb's table is partial and in-frame only. The table shows about 140,000 clones, with 80% to 95% occurring only once. CDR1 SGHNT and CDR2 YYREEE come from the germline V gene (reference sequence). This CDR3 spans 12 amino acids. V was cut by 0 bases and J by 7 bases, with 7 bases left in between. This receptor was identified in an adult in good health. The sequencing used peripheral blood, collected on day 0 of AZD1222 vaccination. The chain employs TRBV5-4 and TRBJ1-2; D call uncertain. The CDR3 region has the DNA TGTGCCAGCAGCTTGGTTGCTGGTGGCTACACCTTC. It yields the protein CASSLVAGGYTF.